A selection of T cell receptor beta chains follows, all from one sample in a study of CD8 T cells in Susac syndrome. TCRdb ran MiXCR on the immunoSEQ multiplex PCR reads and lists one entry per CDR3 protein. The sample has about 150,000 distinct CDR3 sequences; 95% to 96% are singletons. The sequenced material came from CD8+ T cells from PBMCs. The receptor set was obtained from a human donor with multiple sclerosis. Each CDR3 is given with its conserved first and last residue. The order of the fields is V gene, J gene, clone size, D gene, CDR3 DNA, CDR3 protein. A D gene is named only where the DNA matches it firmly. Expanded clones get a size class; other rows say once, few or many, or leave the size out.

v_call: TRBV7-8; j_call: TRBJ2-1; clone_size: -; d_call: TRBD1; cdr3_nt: TGTGCCAGCAGCGGCAGACAGGGCGACGAGCAGTTCTTC; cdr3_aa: CASSGRQGDEQFF
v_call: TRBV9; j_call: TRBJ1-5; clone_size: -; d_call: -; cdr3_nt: TGTGCCAGCAGCCCCGCGGGGCGGGGAGATCAGCCCCAGCATTTT; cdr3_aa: CASSPAGRGDQPQHF
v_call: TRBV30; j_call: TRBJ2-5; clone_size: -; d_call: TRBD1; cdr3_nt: TGTGCGCTCGACAGGGGAGAGACCCAGTACTTC; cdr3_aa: CALDRGETQYF
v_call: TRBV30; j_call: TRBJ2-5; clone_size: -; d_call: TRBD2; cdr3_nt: TGTGCCTGGAGTACCTACTTAGCGGGGGCGGGAGAGACCCAGTACTTC; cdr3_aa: CAWSTYLAGAGETQYF
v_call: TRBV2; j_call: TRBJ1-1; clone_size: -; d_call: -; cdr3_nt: TGTGCCAGCAGTGTTGGAGTTGAGGCGAGCACTGAAGCTTTCTTT; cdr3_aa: CASSVGVEASTEAFF
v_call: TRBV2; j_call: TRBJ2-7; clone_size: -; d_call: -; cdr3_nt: TGTGCCAGCAGTGATAAGGGGTTGTATTACGAGCAGTACTTC; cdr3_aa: CASSDKGLYYEQYF
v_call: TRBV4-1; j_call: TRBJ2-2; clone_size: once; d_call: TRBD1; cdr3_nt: TGCGCCAGCAGCCACCGGGGGGACAGGGCCGACGGGGAGCTGTTTTTT; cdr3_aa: CASSHRGDRADGELFF
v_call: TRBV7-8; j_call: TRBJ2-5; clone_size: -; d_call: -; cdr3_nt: TGTGCCAGCAGCTGGGGGCGGGCACCCGGACGGGAGACCCAGTACTTC; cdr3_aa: CASSWGRAPGRETQYF
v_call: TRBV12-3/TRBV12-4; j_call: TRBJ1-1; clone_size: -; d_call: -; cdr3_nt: TGTGCCAGCAGTTTAGACACGACACATGAAGCTTTCTTT; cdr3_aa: CASSLDTTHEAFF
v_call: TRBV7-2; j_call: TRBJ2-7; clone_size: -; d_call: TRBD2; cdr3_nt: TGTGCCAGCAGCTTAACTAGCGGGGGCGGGGAGCAGTACTTC; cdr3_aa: CASSLTSGGGEQYF
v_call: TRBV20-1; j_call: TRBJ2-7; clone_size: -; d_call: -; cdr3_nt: TGCAGTGCTAGACAGGAGTCCTACGAGCAGTACTTC; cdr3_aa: CSARQESYEQYF
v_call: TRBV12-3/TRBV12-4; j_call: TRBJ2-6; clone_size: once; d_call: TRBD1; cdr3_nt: TGTGCCAGCAGTCCCGGGACAGGGGGCACGGGGGCCAACGTCCTGACTTTC; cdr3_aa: CASSPGTGGTGANVLTF
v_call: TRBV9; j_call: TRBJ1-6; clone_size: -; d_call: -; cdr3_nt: TGTGCCAGCAGCCCGGTCTGGGGGGGTTCACCCCTCCACTTT; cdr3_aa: CASSPVWGGSPLHF
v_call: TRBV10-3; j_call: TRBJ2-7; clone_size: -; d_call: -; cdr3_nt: TGTGCCATCGGGACTGCTAACTACGAGCAGTACTTC; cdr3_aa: CAIGTANYEQYF
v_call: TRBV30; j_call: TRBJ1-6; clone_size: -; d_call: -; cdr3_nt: TGTGCCTGGAGTTCCGAGGCACCCCTCCACTTT; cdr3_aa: CAWSSEAPLHF
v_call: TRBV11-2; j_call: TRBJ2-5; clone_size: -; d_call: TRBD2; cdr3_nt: TGTGCCAGCAGCTCAGGCCTAGCGGGGGAGCAAGAGACCCAGTACTTC; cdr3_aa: CASSSGLAGEQETQYF
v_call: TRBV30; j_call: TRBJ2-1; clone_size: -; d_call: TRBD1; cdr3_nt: TGTGCCTGGTGGGAGACAGGGGGTCGCAATGAGCAGTTCTTC; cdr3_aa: CAWWETGGRNEQFF
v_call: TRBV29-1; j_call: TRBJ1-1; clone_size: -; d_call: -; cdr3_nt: TGCAGCGTTGTGGGGGGAGAGAGCACTGAAGCTTTCTTT; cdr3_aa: CSVVGGESTEAFF
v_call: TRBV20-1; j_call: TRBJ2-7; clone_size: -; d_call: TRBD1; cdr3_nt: TGCAGTGCTAGGGCTGACAGGGGGACTTCCTACGAGCAGTACTTC; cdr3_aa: CSARADRGTSYEQYF
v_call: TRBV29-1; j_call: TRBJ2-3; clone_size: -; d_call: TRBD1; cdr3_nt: TGCAGCGTCGAAGGGGCCAAAACAGGGGGCCGCTTTTGGGATACGCAGTATTTT; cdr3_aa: CSVEGAKTGGRFWDTQYF
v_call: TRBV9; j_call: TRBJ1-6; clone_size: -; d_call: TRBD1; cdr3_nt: TGTGCCAGCAGCGTAGGGGACAGAGGCCTTAATTCACCCCTCCACTTT; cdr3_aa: CASSVGDRGLNSPLHF
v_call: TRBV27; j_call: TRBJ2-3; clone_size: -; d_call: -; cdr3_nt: TGTGCCAGCAGTTTGGAGGGGAATGTCGGGGTCGAGCAGTATTTT; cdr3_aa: CASSLEGNVGVEQYF
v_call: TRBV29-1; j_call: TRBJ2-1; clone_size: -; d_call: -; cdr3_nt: TGCGGGGGAACCTACAATGAGCAGTTCTTC; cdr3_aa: CGGTYNEQFF
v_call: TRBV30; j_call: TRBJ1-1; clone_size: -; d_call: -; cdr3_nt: TGTGCCCAGGACGGGGCGGCCTCGAACACTGAAGCTTTCTTT; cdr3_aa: CAQDGAASNTEAFF
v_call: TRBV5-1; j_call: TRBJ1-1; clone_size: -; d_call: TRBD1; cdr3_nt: TGCGCCAGCAGCCCCGACGGACAGGTTGAAGCTTTCTTT; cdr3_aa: CASSPDGQVEAFF
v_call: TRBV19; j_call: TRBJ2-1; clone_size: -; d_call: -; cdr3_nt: TGTGCCAGTAGTATCGAGCCTCGGGAGTACAATGAGCAGTTCTTC; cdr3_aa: CASSIEPREYNEQFF
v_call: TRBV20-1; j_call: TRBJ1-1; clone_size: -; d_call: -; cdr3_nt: TGCAGTGCTAGAGCGACCGCGGCGCGGGCTGAAGCTTTCTTT; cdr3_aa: CSARATAARAEAFF
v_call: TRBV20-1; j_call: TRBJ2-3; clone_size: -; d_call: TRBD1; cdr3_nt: TGCAGTGCCCCCGATCCGGGACAGCTCTTAGCAGATACGCAGTATTTT; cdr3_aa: CSAPDPGQLLADTQYF
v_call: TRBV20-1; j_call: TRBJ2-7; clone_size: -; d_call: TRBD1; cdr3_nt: TGCAGTGCCTCGACAGGGGGGACCTACGAGCAGTACTTC; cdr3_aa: CSASTGGTYEQYF
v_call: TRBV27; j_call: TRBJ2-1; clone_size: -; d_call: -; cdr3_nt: TGTGCCAGCAGTTCCCGAGGGGAAGGGCCCTACAATGAGCAGTTCTTC; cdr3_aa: CASSSRGEGPYNEQFF
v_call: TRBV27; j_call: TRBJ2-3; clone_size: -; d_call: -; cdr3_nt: TGTGCCAGCAGTTTCCGGGATCGGAGCACAGATACGCAGTATTTT; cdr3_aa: CASSFRDRSTDTQYF
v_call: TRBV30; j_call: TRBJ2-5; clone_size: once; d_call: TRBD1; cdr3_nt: TGTGCCTGGAGTCCAGGGACAGGGGAGGAGACCCAGTACTTC; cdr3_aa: CAWSPGTGEETQYF
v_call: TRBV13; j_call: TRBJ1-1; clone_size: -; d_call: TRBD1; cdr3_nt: TGTGCCAGCAGCTTAACTGGACAGGGGTACACTGAAGCTTTCTTT; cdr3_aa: CASSLTGQGYTEAFF
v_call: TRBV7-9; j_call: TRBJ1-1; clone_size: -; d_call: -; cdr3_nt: TGTGCCAGCACCCTTAGAGAGCAGCAGTCGAACACTGAAGCTTTCTTT; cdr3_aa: CASTLREQQSNTEAFF
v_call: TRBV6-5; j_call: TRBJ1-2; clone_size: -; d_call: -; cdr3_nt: TGTGCCGTCCGGGACCTCTATGGCTACACCTTC; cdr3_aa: CAVRDLYGYTF
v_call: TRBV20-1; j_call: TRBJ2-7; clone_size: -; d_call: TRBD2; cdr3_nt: TGCAGTGCTAGAGAGCTCGGGACTAGCGGGGGGGCCGTTAGGTTCTACGAGCAGTACTTC; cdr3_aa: CSARELGTSGGAVRFYEQYF
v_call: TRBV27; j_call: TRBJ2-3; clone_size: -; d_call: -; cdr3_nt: TGTGCCAGCAGGTCGGCGACCCCAAGCACAGATACGCAGTATTTT; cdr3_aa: CASRSATPSTDTQYF
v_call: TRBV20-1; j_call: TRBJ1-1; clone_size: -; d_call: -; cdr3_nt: TGCAGTGCTAGAGATAAGGAGAGGGGCACTGAAGCTTTCTTT; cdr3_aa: CSARDKERGTEAFF
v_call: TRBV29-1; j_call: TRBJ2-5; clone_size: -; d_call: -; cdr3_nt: TGCAGCGTGCTTGGACTGGCCCAAGAGACCCAGTACTTC; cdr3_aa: CSVLGLAQETQYF
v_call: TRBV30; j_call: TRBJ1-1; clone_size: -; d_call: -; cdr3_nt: TGTGCCTGGCTCCGCCTTGAAGCTTTCTTT; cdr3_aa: CAWLRLEAFF
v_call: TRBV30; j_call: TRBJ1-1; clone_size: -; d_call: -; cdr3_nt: TGTGCCTGGAGCGGGGACGCAAACACTGAAGCTTTCTTT; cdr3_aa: CAWSGDANTEAFF
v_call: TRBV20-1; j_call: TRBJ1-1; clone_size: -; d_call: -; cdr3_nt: TGCAGTGCTAGATCCCTGAACACTGAAGCTTTCTTT; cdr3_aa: CSARSLNTEAFF
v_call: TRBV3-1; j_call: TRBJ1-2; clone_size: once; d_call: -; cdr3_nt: TGTGCCAGCAGCCAAGTCCCCGTCCTCGTACAGGATAACTATGGCTACACCTTC; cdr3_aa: CASSQVPVLVQDNYGYTF
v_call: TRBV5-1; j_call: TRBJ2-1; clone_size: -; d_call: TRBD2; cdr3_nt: TGCGCCAGCAGCTTGACTAGCGGGGGGGCCGGTGAGCAGTTCTTC; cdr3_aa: CASSLTSGGAGEQFF
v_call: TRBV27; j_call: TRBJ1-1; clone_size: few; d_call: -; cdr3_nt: TGTGCCAGCAGTTTTTCAGGGAACACTGAAGCTTTCTTT; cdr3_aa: CASSFSGNTEAFF
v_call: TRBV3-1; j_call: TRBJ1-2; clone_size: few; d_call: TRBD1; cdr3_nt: TGTGCCAGCAGCCAAGGACAGGGAGATGGCTACACCTTC; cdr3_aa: CASSQGQGDGYTF
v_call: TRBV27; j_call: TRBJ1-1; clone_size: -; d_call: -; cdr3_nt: TGTGCCAGCAGTCCAACAGTGAACACTGAAGCTTTCTTT; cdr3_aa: CASSPTVNTEAFF
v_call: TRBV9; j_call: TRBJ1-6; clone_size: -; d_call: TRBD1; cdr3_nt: TGTGCCAGCAGCGCCCCGGACAGGGGAATATCACCCCTCCACTTT; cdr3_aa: CASSAPDRGISPLHF
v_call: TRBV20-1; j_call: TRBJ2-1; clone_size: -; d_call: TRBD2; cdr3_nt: TGCAGTGCTAGACCTAGCGGGGGGTTTTACAATGAGCAGTTCTTC; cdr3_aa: CSARPSGGFYNEQFF
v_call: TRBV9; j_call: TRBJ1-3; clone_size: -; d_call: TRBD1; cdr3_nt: TGTGCCAGCAGCGTAGAGACAGGGTCTGGAAACACCATATATTTT; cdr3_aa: CASSVETGSGNTIYF